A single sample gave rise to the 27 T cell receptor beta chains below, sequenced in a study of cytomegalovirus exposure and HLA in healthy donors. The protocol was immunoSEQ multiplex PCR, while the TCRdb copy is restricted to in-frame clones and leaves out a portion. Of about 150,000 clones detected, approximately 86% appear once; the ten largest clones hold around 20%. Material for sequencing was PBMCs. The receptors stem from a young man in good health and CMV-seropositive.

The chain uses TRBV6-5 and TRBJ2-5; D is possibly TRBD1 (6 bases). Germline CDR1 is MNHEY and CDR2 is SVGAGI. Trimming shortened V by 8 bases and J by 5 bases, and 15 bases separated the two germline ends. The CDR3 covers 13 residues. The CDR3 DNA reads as TGTGCCAGCGCGGCAGGGGAGACGGAGACCCAGTACTTC. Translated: CASAAGETETQYF.

CDR3 DNA sequence: TGTGCCAGCAGCTCCTACAGGGGGGGGAACACTGAAGCTTTCTTT. It codes for CASSSYRGGNTEAFF. The chain combines TRBV7-9 with TRBJ1-1; the match to TRBD1 covers 8 bases. CDR3 length: 15 residues. From germline, CDR1 is SEHNR and CDR2 FQNEAQ (reference sequence). V was pared by 4 bases and J by 1 base, with 5 bases of the junction left unmatched.

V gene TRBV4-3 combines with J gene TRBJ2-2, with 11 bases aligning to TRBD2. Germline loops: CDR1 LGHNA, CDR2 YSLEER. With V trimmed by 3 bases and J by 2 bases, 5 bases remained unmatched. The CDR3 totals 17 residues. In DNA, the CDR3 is TGCGCCAGCAGCCAGCAGACTAGCGGGATTAACACCGGGGAGCTGTTTTTT. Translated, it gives CASSQQTSGINTGELFF.

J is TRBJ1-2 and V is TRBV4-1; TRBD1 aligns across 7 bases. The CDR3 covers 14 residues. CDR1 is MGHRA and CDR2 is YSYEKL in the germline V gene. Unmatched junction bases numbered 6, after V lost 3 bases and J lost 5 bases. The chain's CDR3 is CASSQGTVSYGYTF. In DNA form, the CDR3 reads TGCGCCAGCAGCCAGGGGACAGTGAGTTATGGCTACACCTTC.

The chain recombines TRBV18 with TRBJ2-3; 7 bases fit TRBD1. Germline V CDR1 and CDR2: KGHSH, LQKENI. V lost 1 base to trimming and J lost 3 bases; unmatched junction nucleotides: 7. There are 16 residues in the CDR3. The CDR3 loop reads CASSPRDRIGTDTQYF. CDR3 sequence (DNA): TGTGCCAGCTCACCACGGGACAGAATAGGGACAGATACGCAGTATTTT.

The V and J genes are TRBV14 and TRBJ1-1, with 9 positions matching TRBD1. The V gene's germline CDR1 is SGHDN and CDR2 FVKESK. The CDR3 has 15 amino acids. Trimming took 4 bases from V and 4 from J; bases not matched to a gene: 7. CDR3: CASSLLGQGITEAFF. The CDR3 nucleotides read TGTGCCAGCAGCCTCCTCGGACAGGGGATCACTGAAGCTTTCTTT.

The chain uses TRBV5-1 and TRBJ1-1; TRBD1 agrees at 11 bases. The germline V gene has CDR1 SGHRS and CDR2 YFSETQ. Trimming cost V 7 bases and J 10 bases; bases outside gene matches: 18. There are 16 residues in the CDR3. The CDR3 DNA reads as TGCGCCAGCTTGCCGTACGGGACAGGGGGACCTTTCGGAGCTTTCTTT. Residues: CASLPYGTGGPFGAFF.

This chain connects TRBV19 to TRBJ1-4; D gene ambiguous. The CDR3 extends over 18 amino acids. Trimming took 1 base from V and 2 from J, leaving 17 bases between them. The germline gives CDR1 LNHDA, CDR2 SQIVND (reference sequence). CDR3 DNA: TGTGCCAGTAGTATAGCGGGGAACCTTTTTTCGACTAATGAAAAACTGTTTTTT. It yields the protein CASSIAGNLFSTNEKLFF. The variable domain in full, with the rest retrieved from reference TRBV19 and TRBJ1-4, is DGGITQSPKYLFRKEGQNVTLSCEQNLNHDAMYWYRQDPGQGLRLIYYSQIVNDFQKGDIAEGYSVSREKKESFPLTVTSAQKNPTAFYLCASSIAGNLFSTNEKLFFGSGTQLSVL.

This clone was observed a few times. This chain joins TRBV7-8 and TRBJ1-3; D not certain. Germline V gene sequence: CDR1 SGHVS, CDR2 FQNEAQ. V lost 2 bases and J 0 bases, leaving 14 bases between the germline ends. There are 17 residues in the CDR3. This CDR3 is CASSLNAEAFSGNTIYF. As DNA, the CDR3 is TGTGCCAGCAGCTTAAACGCGGAGGCCTTCTCTGGAAACACCATATATTTT.

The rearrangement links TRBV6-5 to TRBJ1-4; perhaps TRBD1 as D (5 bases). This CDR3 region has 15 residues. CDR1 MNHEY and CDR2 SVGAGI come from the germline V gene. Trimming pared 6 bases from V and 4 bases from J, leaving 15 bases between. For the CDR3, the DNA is TGTGCCAGCAGCCCAGGGTGGACCCTTAATGAAAAACTGTTTTTT. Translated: CASSPGWTLNEKLFF.

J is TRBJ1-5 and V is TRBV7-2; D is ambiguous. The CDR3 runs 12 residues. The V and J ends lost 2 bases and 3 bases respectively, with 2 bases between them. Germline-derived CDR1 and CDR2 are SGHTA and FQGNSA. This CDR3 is CASSLYNQPQHF. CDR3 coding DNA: TGTGCCAGCAGCTTATACAATCAGCCCCAGCATTTT.

The CDR3, as DNA: TGTGCCAGCAGCCAAGAGAGGACTGAAGCTTTCTTT. Its protein is CASSQERTEAFF. This rearrangement joins TRBV4-2 to TRBJ1-1; D is unclear. Germline assignment: CDR1 LGHNA and CDR2 YNFKEQ. The CDR3 covers 12 residues. Deletions cut 0 bases from V and 5 bases from J, with 4 bases between.

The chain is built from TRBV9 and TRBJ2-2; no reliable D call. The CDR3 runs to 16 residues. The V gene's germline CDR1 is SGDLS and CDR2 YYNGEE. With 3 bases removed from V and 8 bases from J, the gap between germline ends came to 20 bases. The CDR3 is CASSDRRSSSLGELFF. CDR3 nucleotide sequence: TGTGCCAGCAGCGATCGGCGGTCTTCCTCCCTAGGGGAGCTGTTTTTT.

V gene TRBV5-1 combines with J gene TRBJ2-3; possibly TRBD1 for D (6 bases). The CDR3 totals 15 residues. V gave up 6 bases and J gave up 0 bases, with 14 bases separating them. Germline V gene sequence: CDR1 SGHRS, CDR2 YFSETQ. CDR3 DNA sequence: TGCGCCAGCACAAAGGGGGATACGAGCACAGATACGCAGTATTTT. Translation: CASTKGDTSTDTQYF.

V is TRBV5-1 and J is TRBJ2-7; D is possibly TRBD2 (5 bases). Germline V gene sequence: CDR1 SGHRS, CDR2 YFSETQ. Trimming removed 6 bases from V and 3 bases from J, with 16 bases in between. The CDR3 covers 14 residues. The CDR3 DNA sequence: TGCGCCAGCATGAGGCGGGCGGGCCGCTACGAGCAGTACTTC. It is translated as CASMRRAGRYEQYF.

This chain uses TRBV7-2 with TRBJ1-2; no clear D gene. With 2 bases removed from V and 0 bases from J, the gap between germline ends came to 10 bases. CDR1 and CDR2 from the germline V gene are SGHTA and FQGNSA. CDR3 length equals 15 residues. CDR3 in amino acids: CASSLIAETNYGYTF. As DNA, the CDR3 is TGTGCCAGCAGCTTAATTGCGGAGACTAACTATGGCTACACCTTC.

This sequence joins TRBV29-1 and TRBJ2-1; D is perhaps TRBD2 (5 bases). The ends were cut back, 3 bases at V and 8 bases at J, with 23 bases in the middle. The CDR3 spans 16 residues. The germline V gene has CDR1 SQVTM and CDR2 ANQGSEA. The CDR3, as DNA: TGCAGCGTTGACTTGCCCGAAGCGGTCCTTAGCTATGAGCAGTTCTTC. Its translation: CSVDLPEAVLSYEQFF.

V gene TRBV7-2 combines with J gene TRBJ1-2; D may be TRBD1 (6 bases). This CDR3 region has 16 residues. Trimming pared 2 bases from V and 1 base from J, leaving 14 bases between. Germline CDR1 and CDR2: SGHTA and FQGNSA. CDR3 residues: CASSLMAGALNYGYTF. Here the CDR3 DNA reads TGTGCCAGCAGCTTAATGGCGGGGGCCCTTAACTATGGCTACACCTTC.

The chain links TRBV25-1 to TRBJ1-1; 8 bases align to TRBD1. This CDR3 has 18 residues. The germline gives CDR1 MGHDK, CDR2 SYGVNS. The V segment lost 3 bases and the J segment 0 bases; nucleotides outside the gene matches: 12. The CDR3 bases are TGTGCCAGCAGTGAGAGAGATTGGCAGGGGGCTTTGAACACTGAAGCTTTCTTT. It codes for CASSERDWQGALNTEAFF.

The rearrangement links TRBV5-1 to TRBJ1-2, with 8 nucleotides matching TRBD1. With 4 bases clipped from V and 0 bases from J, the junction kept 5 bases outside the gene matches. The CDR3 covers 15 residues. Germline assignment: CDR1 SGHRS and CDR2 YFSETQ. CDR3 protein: CASSLPGQANYGYTF. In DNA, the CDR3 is TGCGCCAGCAGCCTACCGGGACAGGCTAACTATGGCTACACCTTC. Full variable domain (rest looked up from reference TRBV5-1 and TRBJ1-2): KAGVTQTPRYLIKTRGQQVTLSCSPISGHRSVSWYQQTPGQGLQFLFEYFSETQRNKGNFPGRFSGRQFSNSRSEMNVSTLELGDSALYLCASSLPGQANYGYTFGSGTRLTVV.

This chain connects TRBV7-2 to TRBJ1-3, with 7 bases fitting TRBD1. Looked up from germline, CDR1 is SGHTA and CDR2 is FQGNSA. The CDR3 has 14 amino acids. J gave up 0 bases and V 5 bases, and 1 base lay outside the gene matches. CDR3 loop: CASSRDSSGNTIYF. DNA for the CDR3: TGTGCCAGCAGCCGGGACAGCTCTGGAAACACCATATATTTT.

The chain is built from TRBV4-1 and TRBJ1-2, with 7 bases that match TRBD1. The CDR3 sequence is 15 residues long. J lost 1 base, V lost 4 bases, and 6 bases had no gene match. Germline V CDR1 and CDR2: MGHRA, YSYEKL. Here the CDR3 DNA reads TGCGCCAGCAGCCCACCGGGACAGCGTAACTATGGCTACACCTTC. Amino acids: CASSPPGQRNYGYTF.

CDR3 bases: TGTGCCAGCAGTTACTCGCGGACAGCCCTCAATGAGCAGTTCTTC. This encodes CASSYSRTALNEQFF. The rearrangement joins TRBV6-5 to TRBJ2-1; a weak D match, TRBD1 (6 bases). This CDR3 contains 15 residues. Germline assignment: CDR1 MNHEY and CDR2 SVGAGI. The germline V and J ends were trimmed by 0 bases and 6 bases, with 12 bases remaining between them.

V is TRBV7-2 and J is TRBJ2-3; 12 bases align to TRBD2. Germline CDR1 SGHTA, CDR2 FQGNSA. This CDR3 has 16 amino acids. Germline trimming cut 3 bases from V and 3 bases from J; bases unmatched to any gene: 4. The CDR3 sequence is CASSFLAGGPTDTQYF. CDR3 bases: TGTGCCAGCAGCTTTCTAGCGGGAGGGCCAACAGATACGCAGTATTTT.

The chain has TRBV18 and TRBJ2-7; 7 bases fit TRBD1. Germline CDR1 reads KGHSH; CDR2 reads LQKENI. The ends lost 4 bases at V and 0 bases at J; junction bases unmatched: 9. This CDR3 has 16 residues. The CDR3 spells CASSLGDSGDSYEQYF. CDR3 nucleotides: TGTGCCAGCTCACTAGGGGACAGTGGGGACTCCTACGAGCAGTACTTC. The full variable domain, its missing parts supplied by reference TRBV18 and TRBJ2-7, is NAGVMQNPRHLVRRRGQEARLRCSPMKGHSHVYWYRQLPEEGLKFMVYLQKENIIDESGMPKERFSAEFPKEGPSILRIQQVVRGDSAAYFCASSLGDSGDSYEQYFGPGTRLTVT.

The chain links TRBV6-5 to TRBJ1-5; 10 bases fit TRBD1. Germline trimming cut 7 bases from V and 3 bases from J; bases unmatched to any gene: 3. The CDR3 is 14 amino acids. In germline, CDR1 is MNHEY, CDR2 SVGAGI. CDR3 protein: CASKDRGVNQPQHF. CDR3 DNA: TGTGCCAGCAAGGACAGGGGGGTCAATCAGCCCCAGCATTTT.

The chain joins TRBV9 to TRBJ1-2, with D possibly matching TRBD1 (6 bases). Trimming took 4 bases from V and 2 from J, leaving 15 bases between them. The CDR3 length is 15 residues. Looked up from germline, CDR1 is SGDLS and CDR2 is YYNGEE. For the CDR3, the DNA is TGTGCCAGCAGCTCACAGGGACGAGGAAACTATGGCTACACCTTC. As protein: CASSSQGRGNYGYTF.